This T cell receptor (beta chain) was obtained from a study of shared clonotypes between healthy human individuals. General study findings and limits: Donors were few, which limited the genetic and exposure-history diversity represented. In the sorted subsets, rarefaction showed sequencing was incomplete despite large depth. With several donors compared, around 5% of naive CD4 clonotypes were shared.

This CDR3 spans 12 amino acids. Trimming took off 3 bases at V and 9 bases at J, with 9 bases between the two ends. Germline V gene data show CDR1 as MNHEY and CDR2 as SMNVEV (reference sequence). Sequenced by immunoSEQ multiplex PCR; TCRdb stores in-frame clones only, minus some. The repertoire holds about 2 million clones, with about 95% as singletons. About this clone itself: The antigen remains undetermined.

Terminally differentiated effector memory CD45RA+ cells were excluded by CCR7 positive selection of CD45RO-negative cells. Sequenced sample: naive CD8+ T cells sorted from blood. The chain couples TRBV27 to TRBJ2-1; D is uncertain. This TCR was sampled from a man between 18 and 35 years old in good health. CDR3 sequence reads: CASSFPASEQFF. CDR3 in DNA: TGTGCCAGCAGTTTCCCAGCTAGTGAGCAGTTCTTC.